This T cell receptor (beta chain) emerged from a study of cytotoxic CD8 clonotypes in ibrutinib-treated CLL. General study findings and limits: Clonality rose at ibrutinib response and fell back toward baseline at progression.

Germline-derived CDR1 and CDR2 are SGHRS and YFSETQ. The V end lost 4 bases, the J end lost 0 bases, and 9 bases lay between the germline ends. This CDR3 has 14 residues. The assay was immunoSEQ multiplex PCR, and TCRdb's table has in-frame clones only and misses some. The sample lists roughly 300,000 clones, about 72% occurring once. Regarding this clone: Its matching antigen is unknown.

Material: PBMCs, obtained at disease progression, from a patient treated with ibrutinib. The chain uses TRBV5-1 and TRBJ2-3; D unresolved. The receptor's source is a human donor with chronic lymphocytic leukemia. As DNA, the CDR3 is TGCGCCAGCAGCGTTTACCGTAGCACAGATACGCAGTATTTT. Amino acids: CASSVYRSTDTQYF.